The clone carrying this TCR beta chain was counted ten times or more. Its antigen is not known. CDR3 regions were amplified by Arm-PCR using iRepertoire HTBI primers to build TCR beta libraries. TCRdb called the multiplex PCR reads again in MiXCR, with one record for every CDR3 protein. This sample has 410,000 or so distinct CDR3 sequences, with 14% to 15% found just once. These data come from a study of regulatory T cells in long-lasting Graves disease. Study in general: Duration of antithyroid drug therapy among newly diagnosed Graves' patients was under 3 months. General study findings and limits: A limited number of samples was an acknowledged limitation. Persistent Graves' patients showed reduced TCR diversity versus newly diagnosed patients.

Indicated time point: newly diagnosed GD, antithyroid drugs for less than 3 months. Construction of the TCR library relied on RNA isolated from PBMCs. This CDR3 comprises 14 residues. V lost 5 bases and J 3 bases, leaving 13 bases between the germline ends. This same sample was also part of a study on T cells in Graves' hyperthyroidism and ophthalmopathy. As reported in that work: A set of HTBI primers served as the primers for a first-round RT-PCR of the TCR CDR3.

The TCR sequence derives from a woman aged 25 to 45 with Graves disease. The sequencing used peripheral blood mononuclear cells (PBMCs), collected at new diagnosis, from a patient treated with antithyroid drugs. The chain couples TRBV12-3 or TRBV12-4 to TRBJ1-1; D ambiguous. The CDR3 here is CASSLRRTDTEAFF. CDR3 DNA: TGTGCCAGCAGTCTAAGGAGAACTGACACTGAAGCTTTCTTT.